Below are 30 T cell receptor beta chains sequenced from a single sample in a study of early stage breast cancer tumors. TCRdb's table, derived via immunoSEQ multiplex PCR, lists solely in-frame clones and lacks some. The repertoire includes approximately 75,000 clones, around 80% of them detected once, and approximately 4.8% sits in the top ten. The sample consisted of blood. The receptors stem from a person aged 35-55 years with breast cancer.

This clone showed up just a few times. V usage is TRBV9 and J usage is TRBJ2-2; the D is unclear. Between the trimmed V and J ends, which lost 4 bases and 6 bases, there was a span of 7 bases. CDR1 is SGDLS and CDR2 is YYNGEE in the germline V gene. This CDR3 spans 12 amino acids. CDR3 region: CASSPHPGELFF. In DNA form, the CDR3 reads TGTGCCAGCAGCCCCCACCCCGGGGAGCTGTTTTTT.

This clone has only one observation. This rearrangement joins TRBV9 to TRBJ1-6; 7 bases agree with TRBD1. The V gene end was trimmed by 3 bases and the J gene end by 5 bases; junction bases not matched to a gene: 5. The CDR3 length is 15 residues. CDR1 and CDR2 (germline): SGDLS, YYNGEE. The CDR3 here is CASSASGQNNSPLHF. CDR3 nucleotide sequence: TGTGCCAGCAGCGCCTCGGGACAGAATAATTCACCCCTCCACTTT.

This chain links TRBV6-1 with TRBJ2-7; TRBD1 might be the D (6 bases). CDR1 and CDR2 from the germline V gene are MNHNS and SASEGT. V was cut by 7 bases and J by 7 bases, with 14 bases left in between. This CDR3 comprises 12 residues. Here the CDR3 DNA reads TGTGCCAGCACTATGGGACACCTAGAGCAGTACTTC. Amino acids: CASTMGHLEQYF.

This clone was seen a handful of times. V gene TRBV7-9 combines with J gene TRBJ2-1; 7 bases line up with TRBD2. This CDR3 has 15 amino acids. Germline V gene data show CDR1 as SEHNR and CDR2 as FQNEAQ (reference sequence). After removal of 5 bases from V and 4 bases from J, the junction contained 8 bases not matched to a gene. CDR3 loop: CASSKGLVGYNEQFF. The CDR3, as DNA: TGTGCCAGCAGCAAAGGACTAGTCGGGTACAATGAGCAGTTCTTC.

The genes are TRBV27 and TRBJ1-5; unclear D gene. The CDR3 runs to 16 residues. V was trimmed by 3 bases and J by 6 bases, leaving 18 bases between them. Germline values: CDR1 MNHEY, CDR2 SMNVEV (reference sequence). CDR3 protein: CASSFGRAGNGQPQHF. The CDR3 nucleotides read TGTGCCAGCAGTTTTGGGAGGGCGGGGAATGGTCAGCCCCAGCATTTT.

V gene TRBV18 combines with J gene TRBJ1-1; D may be TRBD1 (6 bases). Trimming removed 5 bases from V and 3 bases from J, with 13 bases in between. The germline V gene has CDR1 KGHSH and CDR2 LQKENI. This CDR3 spans 14 amino acids. The CDR3 region is CASSTREGDTEAFF. The CDR3 DNA is TGTGCCAGCTCAACCCGGGAGGGGGACACTGAAGCTTTCTTT.

This clone was observed a few times. This chain uses TRBV11-3 with TRBJ2-1, with TRBD2 identical over 9 bases. Trimming cost V 4 bases and J 7 bases; bases outside gene matches: 8. The germline gives CDR1 SGHNT, CDR2 YENEEA. The CDR3 length is 15 residues. CDR3 region: CASSSRLAGPNEQFF. CDR3 DNA sequence: TGTGCCAGCAGCTCCCGCCTAGCGGGACCGAATGAGCAGTTCTTC.

The chain couples TRBV28 to TRBJ1-2, with 12 bases that match TRBD1. CDR1 and CDR2 from the germline V gene are MDHEN and SYDVKM. Unmatched junction bases numbered 6, after V lost 4 bases and J lost 6 bases. The CDR3 contains 15 residues. The CDR3 reads CASSSLGQGANGYTF. In DNA form, the CDR3 reads TGTGCCAGCAGTTCCTTGGGACAGGGGGCAAATGGCTACACCTTC.

This clone was seen a handful of times. The V gene is TRBV19, the J gene TRBJ1-1; unclear D gene. CDR1 is LNHDA and CDR2 is SQIVND in the germline V gene (reference sequence). Trimming removed 4 bases at V and 2 bases at J, with 14 bases between. The CDR3 runs to 15 residues. The CDR3 nucleotides read TGTGCCAGTAGTACCCCGGGTAAATTTAACACTGAAGCTTTCTTT. This encodes CASSTPGKFNTEAFF.

The chain couples TRBV5-1 to TRBJ2-7; D unclear. The germline V gene has CDR1 SGHRS and CDR2 YFSETQ. V was shortened by 1 base and J by 2 bases, with 16 bases between the two germline ends. This CDR3 region has 16 residues. The CDR3 is CASSLPRVSPAYEQYF. The CDR3 bases are TGCGCCAGCAGCTTGCCAAGGGTATCTCCGGCCTACGAGCAGTACTTC.

The rearrangement links TRBV6-5 to TRBJ1-1; tentatively, D is TRBD1 (5 bases). The CDR3 length is 15 residues. From germline, CDR1 is MNHEY and CDR2 SVGAGI. V was cut by 7 bases and J by 6 bases, with 21 bases left in between. CDR3 amino acids: CASTPPGPRSAEAFF. Here the CDR3 DNA reads TGTGCCAGCACCCCTCCGGGACCCCGGTCGGCTGAAGCTTTCTTT.

This chain joins TRBV27 and TRBJ2-7; D call uncertain. V lost 6 bases and J lost 2, with 14 bases in between. Germline V gives CDR1 MNHEY, CDR2 SMNVEV (reference sequence). The CDR3 runs 14 residues. CDR3 region: CASSKNQGPYEQYF. The CDR3 nucleotides are TGTGCCAGCAGCAAAAATCAAGGGCCCTACGAGCAGTACTTC.

The chain couples TRBV29-1 to TRBJ2-1, with 10 bases that match TRBD2. Germline V gene lookup returns CDR1 SQVTM and CDR2 ANQGSEA. The V gene end was trimmed by 0 bases and the J gene end by 8 bases; junction bases not matched to a gene: 7. The CDR3 spans 15 residues. The CDR3 nucleotides are TGCAGCGTTGAAGATCTTAGCGGGAGGCGTTATGAGCAGTTCTTC. Its translation: CSVEDLSGRRYEQFF.

This clone has just one count. The V and J genes are TRBV5-1 and TRBJ1-1, with TRBD1 matching 7 bases. Trimming removed 0 bases from V and 5 bases from J; junction bases left unmatched: 7. Germline V gives CDR1 SGHRS, CDR2 YFSETQ. The CDR3 is 15 amino acids. The CDR3 DNA follows: TGCGCCAGCAGCTTGGTTAAAGCAGGGGGGACTGAAGCTTTCTTT. Translation: CASSLVKAGGTEAFF.

J is TRBJ2-1 and V is TRBV6-1; the D is unclear. The CDR3 has 14 residues. The V gene lost 1 base and the J gene lost 4 bases, with 8 bases spanning the gap. The germline V gene has CDR1 MNHNS and CDR2 SASEGT. CDR3 in amino acids: CASSEVTQYNEQFF. The CDR3 DNA sequence: TGTGCCAGCAGTGAAGTCACCCAATACAATGAGCAGTTCTTC.

The J gene is TRBJ2-3, the V gene TRBV5-1; 14 bases match TRBD2. The CDR3 runs 17 residues. Germline-derived CDR1 and CDR2 are SGHRS and YFSETQ. V dropped 4 bases and J dropped 5; count of bases not matched to a gene: 9. This CDR3 reads CASSLGTGTSGRDTQYF. In DNA, the CDR3 is TGCGCCAGCAGCCTCGGCACCGGGACTAGCGGGAGAGATACGCAGTATTTT.

CDR3 coding DNA: TGTGCCAGCAGCTACCTAGATAGCACAGATACGCAGTATTTT. Amino acids: CASSYLDSTDTQYF. The J gene is TRBJ2-3, the V gene TRBV7-6; no reliable D call. Germline V gives CDR1 SGHVS, CDR2 FNYEAQ. This CDR3 region has 14 residues. Between the trimmed V and J ends, which lost 4 bases and 0 bases, there was a span of 8 bases.

CDR3 nucleotide sequence: TGTGCCAGCCGGGCAGGGGGCGCCCGGTCGGATACGCAGTATTTT. Its translation is CASRAGGARSDTQYF. The rearrangement joins TRBV28 to TRBJ2-3; TRBD1 matches 8 bases. The germline CDR1 and CDR2 sequences are MDHEN and SYDVKM. The V segment lost 8 bases and the J segment 6 bases; nucleotides outside the gene matches: 13. This CDR3 region has 15 residues. Full variable domain (remainder filled in from reference TRBV28 and TRBJ2-3): DVKVTQSSRYLVKRTGEKVFLECVQDMDHENMFWYRQDPGLGLRLIYFSYDVKMKEKGDIPEGYSVSREKKERFSLILESASTNQTSMYLCASRAGGARSDTQYFGPGTRLTVL.

This clone came up a few times. J is TRBJ2-7 and V is TRBV7-3; no definite D call. The germline gives CDR1 SGHTA, CDR2 FQGTGA. This CDR3 has 13 amino acids. The V end lost 3 bases, the J end lost 10 bases, and 16 bases lay between the germline ends. CDR3: CASSLSVPAPQYF. DNA of the CDR3: TGTGCCAGCAGCTTGTCGGTACCCGCCCCACAGTACTTC. Drawing the rest from reference TRBV7-3 and TRBJ2-7, the complete variable domain is GAGVSQTPSNKVTEKGKYVELRCDPISGHTALYWYRQSLGQGPEFLIYFQGTGAADDSGLPNDRFFAVRPEGSVSTLKIQRTERGDSAVYLCASSLSVPAPQYFGPGTRLTVT.

CDR3 residues: CASSQGRQDTEAFF. The CDR3 DNA is TGCGCCAGCAGCCAAGGCCGTCAGGACACTGAAGCTTTCTTT. This chain connects TRBV4-1 to TRBJ1-1; no reliable D call. V shed 1 base and J shed 3 bases, with 9 bases lying between them. This CDR3 has 14 residues. CDR1 is MGHRA and CDR2 is YSYEKL in the germline V gene.

This sequence joins TRBV4-2 and TRBJ1-1; no definite D call. Germline V CDR1 and CDR2: LGHNA, YNFKEQ. The CDR3 has 13 residues. With 1 base removed from V and 6 bases from J, the gap between germline ends came to 9 bases. CDR3 sequence (DNA): TGTGCCAGCAGCCAAGGGGAGGACCCTGAAGCTTTCTTT. This sequence encodes CASSQGEDPEAFF.

This clone was counted between two and nine times. The rearrangement joins TRBV7-9 to TRBJ2-3, with a weak D call TRBD2 (6 bases). Germline V gene sequence: CDR1 SEHNR, CDR2 FQNEAQ (reference sequence). The length of the CDR3 is 13 residues. Trimming removed 1 base from V and 5 bases from J, with 7 bases in between. In DNA, the CDR3 is TGTGCCAGCAGCTTAGACGGGAGAGATACGCAGTATTTT. Translation: CASSLDGRDTQYF.

The J gene is TRBJ2-1, the V gene TRBV6-6, with 10 bases lining up with TRBD2. CDR1 is MNHNY, CDR2 SVGAGI, per germline (reference sequence). CDR3 length equals 16 residues. Trimming cost V 0 bases and J 4 bases; bases outside gene matches: 3. For the CDR3, the DNA is TGTGCCAGCAGTTACTCAGCGGGAGGGCTGTACAATGAGCAGTTCTTC. It is translated as CASSYSAGGLYNEQFF.

The DNA for the CDR3 is TGTGCCAGCAGTTTATCCCACCTATCGGATACGCAGTATTTT. It yields the protein CASSLSHLSDTQYF. The chain has TRBV27 and TRBJ2-3; D ambiguous. CDR3 length equals 14 residues. Trimming cost V 0 bases and J 6 bases, with 10 bases left between them. Per germline, CDR1 MNHEY and CDR2 SMNVEV (reference sequence).

V is TRBV6-6 and J is TRBJ1-5; no clear D gene. Trimming pared 2 bases from V and 6 bases from J, leaving 11 bases between. The CDR3 spans 14 residues. Per germline, CDR1 MNHNY and CDR2 SVGAGI (reference sequence). CDR3 nucleotide sequence: TGTGCCAGCAGTTACAGCCCATCTGCTCAGCCCCAGCATTTT. It encodes CASSYSPSAQPQHF.

This clone was seen once. The V call is TRBV9, the J call TRBJ1-1; 9 nucleotides line up with TRBD1. The CDR3 is 14 residues long. The V and J ends lost 3 bases and 4 bases, in that order; junction bases with no gene match: 4. Germline V gene lookup returns CDR1 SGDLS and CDR2 YYNGEE. The CDR3 protein is CASSAQTGGTEAFF. CDR3 DNA: TGTGCCAGCAGCGCCCAGACAGGGGGCACTGAAGCTTTCTTT.

The gene calls are TRBV18 and TRBJ2-2, with 8 positions matching TRBD1. CDR1 and CDR2 from the germline V gene are KGHSH and LQKENI. Germline trimming cut 3 bases from V and 5 bases from J; bases unmatched to any gene: 5. The CDR3 runs 15 residues. The CDR3 reads CASSPTGAGTGELFF. The CDR3 nucleotides read TGTGCCAGCTCACCGACAGGGGCGGGGACCGGGGAGCTGTTTTTT.

The rearrangement links TRBV19 to TRBJ2-7, with 7 bases that match TRBD2. This CDR3 region has 15 residues. The V segment lost 7 bases and the J segment 2 bases; nucleotides outside the gene matches: 11. The germline V gene has CDR1 LNHDA and CDR2 SQIVND (reference sequence). CDR3 region: CASTKSGTTAYEQYF. CDR3 in DNA: TGTGCCAGTACCAAAAGTGGGACTACCGCCTACGAGCAGTACTTC.

The CDR3 DNA follows: TGTGCCAGCAGATTCACAGGACGACGGAACCAAGAGACCCAGTACTTC. This encodes CASRFTGRRNQETQYF. V usage is TRBV13 and J usage is TRBJ2-5, with a weak D call TRBD1 (5 bases). The CDR3 covers 16 residues. Germline V CDR1 and CDR2: PRHDT, FYEKMQ (reference sequence). V shed 6 bases and J shed 0 bases, with 17 bases lying between them.

The chain employs TRBV9 and TRBJ2-2; TRBD1 agrees at 12 bases. In germline, CDR1 is SGDLS, CDR2 YYNGEE. The length of the CDR3 is 17 residues. Trimming removed 5 bases from V and 7 bases from J; junction bases left unmatched: 12. The CDR3 region is CASSPTGTGGANGELFF. The CDR3 DNA reads as TGTGCCAGCAGTCCAACTGGGACAGGGGGCGCAAACGGGGAGCTGTTTTTT.